A single TCR beta chain is shown here with its context. Its recognized antigen is unknown. A read error may account for a junction end that differs from germline. The sample comes from a study of T-cell memory formation after mild COVID-19 (dated by TCRdb to the early 2020s). Background on the whole study: TCR sequence clusters from the two donors were largely donor specific. In two donors, T-cell clones that expanded and contracted after mild COVID-19 were tracked by sequencing TCRalpha and TCRbeta repertoires over time. The cohort comprised two young, previously healthy adult volunteers, one female and one male. What the research found in general, with its limitations: Only a couple of mild cases were covered by the study, and larger cohorts that include severe cases with pre-infection samples were considered necessary. From day 15 to 85, contracting clones showed balanced CD4/CD8 phenotypes, whereas a second wave of clones that expanded from day 15 to 37 leaned towards CD4+. Contracting CD4+ clones appeared mostly in the CM and EM memory subsets, whereas CD8+ clones were enriched in EMRA. Whether the second-wave clones peaking on day 37 were SARS-CoV-2 specific was not confirmed. The detection of some responding clones in pre-infection memory suggests that pre-existing cross-reactive memory T cells joined the SARS-CoV-2 response.

CDR1 and CDR2 were assigned from the germline V gene as MDHEN and SYDVKM. Inclusive of the bounding cysteine and phenylalanine, the CDR3 is 16 residues long. Here the CDR3 DNA is all that survives: 48 bases in frame from base 1. PBMCs were isolated by Ficoll-Paque density gradient centrifugation. Sequenced using an Illumina NovaSeq 6000. TCRalpha and TCRbeta cDNA libraries were constructed by 5'RACE with constant-segment primers, with sample barcodes and unique molecular identifiers being introduced. RNA was extracted from every sample with Trizol reagent. Library amplification was performed in two PCR steps, and a second sample barcode and Illumina TruSeq adapters were introduced in the second step. The libraries were sequenced on an Illumina NovaSeq using 2 x 150 bp paired-end reads. From the authors' description of their analysis: With migec v1.2.7, reads were demultiplexed and then collapsed into UMI-guided consensus sequences. With mixcr v2.1.11, UMI consensuses were aligned to TRA and TRB V and J templates and assembled into clonotypes. Clonotypes were classified as expanded or contracted when called significant by both edgeR and NoisET, with noise models trained on biological replicates. edgeR calls used a false discovery rate-adjusted p below 0.01 and a log2 fold-change threshold of 1. As an exploratory analysis of dynamics, PCA with hierarchical clustering was applied to max-normalized trajectories of the 1000 most abundant clonotypes. Separately sequenced CD4+ and CD8+ repertoires were used to assign a CD4 or CD8 phenotype to each responding clone. The public reads were run again by TCRdb, first through fastp at Q25 and then through MiXCR, and only productive beta chains were kept. Each entry merges the rows of one CDR3 protein and shows their most common DNA and genes. TCRdb, not the original authors, processed these V and J calls. This sample holds roughly 120,000 distinct CDR3 sequences; about a fifth were observed only once. Approximately 40% of the sample lies in the top ten.

This receptor chain uses TRBV28 and TRBJ1-2, with the D segment identity uncertain. The receptor was derived from a man between 18 and 29 years old who had mild COVID-19 (a few samples of this study predate the infection). The sample titles of this study are shuffled in the database, so cell type and time point are left out; the donor was told from shared clones. Sequencing used PBMCs or a T cell subset sorted from them (not recorded which). The CDR3: CASSVWTTGSNYGYTF. The nucleotide sequence reads TGTGCCAGCAGCGTATGGACTACGGGATCTAATTATGGCTACACCTTC.